Listed here are 14 T cell receptor beta chains from one sample, sequenced in a study of Graves' ophthalmopathy and Graves' hyperthyroidism. RNA transcripts yielded amplified TCR beta CDR3 regions. RT-PCR with HTBI primers came first, then second-round multiplex PCR. TCRdb reanalysed the multiplex PCR reads using MiXCR and keeps one entry per CDR3 protein. The table has roughly 600,000 distinct CDR3 sequences, 35% to 40% seen once. Sequenced material: peripheral blood or thyroid tissue (not recorded which). The receptors were sampled from an adult man with Graves' hyperthyroidism.

This clonotype occurred once. A clone one base away is much larger, so this may be a read error. This rearrangement joins TRBV7-3 to TRBJ2-6; a possible D gene is TRBD1 (5 bases). The CDR3 is 19 amino acids. Germline CDR1 reads SGHTA; CDR2 reads FQGTGA. The CDR3 is CSSSSSPRALDSGANVLTF. CDR3 in DNA: TGTTCCAGCAGCTCCTCCCCCAGGGCCTTGGACTCTGGGGCCAACGTCCTGACTTTC.

The chain combines TRBV24-1 with TRBJ2-5; the match to TRBD1 covers 12 bases. The CDR3 runs to 15 residues. Losses at the gene ends were 6 bases for V and 7 bases for J; bases not matched to a gene: 8. Germline assignment: CDR1 KGHDR and CDR2 SFDVKD. CDR3 DNA sequence: TGTGCCACCAGTCCGGGACAGGGGGCTTCTGGGACCCAGTACTTC. Its protein is CATSPGQGASGTQYF.

This clonotype occurred many times. This chain connects TRBV4-1 to TRBJ1-5; no clear D. V gave up 5 bases and J gave up 0 bases, with 17 bases separating them. The CDR3 is 17 residues long. Germline V lookup: CDR1 MGHRA, CDR2 YSYEKL. CDR3 amino acids: CASSLRPPGDSNQPQHF. Here the CDR3 DNA reads TGCGCCAGCAGCTTGCGCCCCCCGGGAGATAGCAATCAGCCCCAGCATTTT.

In its sample, this clonotype was seen a few times. V gene TRBV24-1 combines with J gene TRBJ2-7, with a possible D match to TRBD2 (5 bases). V dropped 7 bases and J dropped 5 bases, with 11 bases sitting between them. This CDR3 region has 12 residues. Germline V gives CDR1 KGHDR, CDR2 SFDVKD. The CDR3 is CATSPRGDEQYF. CDR3 sequence (DNA): TGTGCCACCAGCCCCCGGGGTGACGAGCAGTACTTC.

The chain combines TRBV27 with TRBJ2-5; the D is unclear. This CDR3 has 15 amino acids. Between the trimmed V and J ends, which lost 2 bases and 2 bases, there was a span of 12 bases. The germline V gene encodes CDR1 MNHEY and CDR2 SMNVEV (reference sequence). The CDR3 loop is CASSLRPRIQETQYF. CDR3 bases: TGTGCCAGCAGTTTACGCCCTAGGATTCAAGAGACCCAGTACTTC.

Concerning this clonotype: This sequence may be a read error, since a much larger clone differs from it by one base. The chain is built from TRBV28 and TRBJ1-1, with 9 positions matching TRBD1. CDR3 length: 13 amino acids. CDR1 and CDR2 (germline): MDHEN, SYDVKM. The J segment lost 7 bases and the V segment lost 4 bases, leaving 4 bases of the junction unmatched. The CDR3 loop is CASSSSGQGEAFF. The DNA for the CDR3 is TGTGCCAGCAGTTCCTCGGGACAGGGTGAAGCTTTCTTT.

The sample holds a few counts of this clonotype. This rearrangement joins TRBV19 to TRBJ2-5, with 8 bases matching TRBD1. This CDR3 has 15 residues. Germline trimming cut 2 bases from V and 2 bases from J; bases unmatched to any gene: 4. The germline V gene has CDR1 LNHDA and CDR2 SQIVND (reference sequence). The CDR3 DNA reads as TGTGCCAGTAGTATACGTTGGACAGGGCAAGAGACCCAGTACTTC. Translation: CASSIRWTGQETQYF.

This clonotype was detected a few times. The CDR3 region is CASTLAGVLVDEQYF. CDR3 bases: TGTGCCAGCACACTAGCGGGAGTCTTAGTCGACGAGCAGTACTTC. The chain combines TRBV10-3 with TRBJ2-7; 11 bases are shared with TRBD2. The CDR3 covers 15 residues. Germline CDR1 and CDR2: ENHRY and SYGVKD. With V trimmed by 10 bases and J by 5 bases, 13 bases remained unmatched.

This clonotype was counted between two and nine times. The chain employs TRBV3-1 and TRBJ1-2; TRBD1 might be the D (6 bases). Germline-derived CDR1 and CDR2 are LGHDT and YNNKEL (reference sequence). The V gene lost 3 bases and the J gene lost 8 bases, with 10 bases spanning the gap. The length of the CDR3 is 12 residues. CDR3 amino acids: CASSHGDKGYTF. The CDR3 DNA reads TGTGCCAGCAGCCATGGGGACAAGGGCTACACCTTC. The whole variable domain, filled in from reference TRBV3-1 and TRBJ1-2, reads DTAVSQTPKYLVTQMGNDKSIKCEQNLGHDTMYWYKQDSKKFLKIMFSYNNKELIINETVPNRFSPKSPDKAHLNLHINSLELGDSAVYFCASSHGDKGYTFGSGTRLTVV.

The J gene is TRBJ2-5, the V gene TRBV2; 14 bases match TRBD2. CDR1 is SNHLY and CDR2 is FYNNEI in the germline V gene. V shed 5 bases and J 4 bases; nucleotides not matched to a gene: 3. The CDR3 is made up of 15 amino acids. CDR3 sequence reads: CASSQTSGRVETQYF. DNA of the CDR3: TGTGCCAGCAGTCAGACTAGCGGGAGGGTAGAGACCCAGTACTTC.

This clonotype has ten or more counts. The junction does not match germline at one end; this may be a read error. The chain carries TRBV12-3 or TRBV12-4 and TRBJ1-1; unclear D gene. This CDR3 contains 12 residues. This CDR3 is CASSLRNTEAFF. CDR3 sequence (DNA): TGCGCCAGCAGCTTGAGGAACACTGAAGCTTTCTTT.

The chain recombines TRBV10-1 with TRBJ2-3; TRBD2 is a possible D gene (5 bases). The CDR3 contains 16 residues. V was trimmed by 0 bases and J by 2 bases, leaving 12 bases between them. Germline V CDR1 and CDR2: WNHNN, SYGVQD (reference sequence). This CDR3 is CASSESLAGPTDTQYF. CDR3 nucleotide sequence: TGCGCCAGCAGTGAGTCTTTGGCGGGCCCCACAGATACGCAGTATTTT.

The table lists this clonotype with a few counts. The chain recombines TRBV27 with TRBJ1-2; 7 nucleotides agree with TRBD1. Germline lookup yields CDR1 MNHEY and CDR2 SMNVEV (reference sequence). The V segment lost 8 bases and the J segment 5 bases; nucleotides outside the gene matches: 20. CDR3 length: 17 amino acids. The CDR3 DNA reads TGTGCCAGCGCCCTAAGCGGATGGGGGACAGCAGTATATGGCTACACCTTC. Translation: CASALSGWGTAVYGYTF.

In the case of this clonotype: A much larger clonotype is one base distant, so this may be a read error. The CDR3 does not close with the conserved phenylalanine or tryptophan, likely indicating a read error. The rearrangement links TRBV19 to TRBJ1-1; possibly TRBD1 for D (5 bases). Germline CDR1 LNHDA, CDR2 SQIVND (reference sequence). The CDR3 loop spans 16 amino acids. Trimming pared 6 bases from V and 5 bases from J, leaving 22 bases between. The CDR3 is CASRESPGLGGTEAFL. The CDR3 DNA is TGTGCCAGTAGAGAGAGCCCGGGACTGGGGGGAACTGAAGCTTTCCTT.